This TCR beta chain stems from a study of shared clonotypes between healthy human individuals. The unsorted PBMC replicate PCRs were performed with about 300 ng DNA, roughly 30,000 T cell genomes. Sequencing was performed on unsorted PBMC DNA using ten immunoSEQ deep assay plates. In the original workflow: There were no quality scores in the junction-only immunoSEQ sequences, so filtering differed. Profiled with immunoSEQ multiplex PCR; TCRdb holds only in-frame clones, not every one. D and trimming were read from the DNA, whereas the V and J calls and clone size are those reported in that table. Of hundreds of thousands of clones listed, about four fifths are singletons. CDR3 length: 11 amino acids. Germline CDR1 SGHVS, CDR2 FNYEAQ. A remark on this clone: At one end, the junction sequence differs from germline, possibly due to a read error.

Unsorted samples drew genomic DNA from roughly 88 million PBMCs. The source material was PBMCs. The chain recombines TRBV7-6 with TRBJ2-7; D call uncertain. The receptor's source is a woman in her thirties or forties in good health. Some clones in this sample may be carry-over from other donors' samples. The chain's CDR3 is CASSAGYERYF. The CDR3 nucleotides are TGTGCCAGCAGCGCCGGCTACGAGCGGTACTTC.